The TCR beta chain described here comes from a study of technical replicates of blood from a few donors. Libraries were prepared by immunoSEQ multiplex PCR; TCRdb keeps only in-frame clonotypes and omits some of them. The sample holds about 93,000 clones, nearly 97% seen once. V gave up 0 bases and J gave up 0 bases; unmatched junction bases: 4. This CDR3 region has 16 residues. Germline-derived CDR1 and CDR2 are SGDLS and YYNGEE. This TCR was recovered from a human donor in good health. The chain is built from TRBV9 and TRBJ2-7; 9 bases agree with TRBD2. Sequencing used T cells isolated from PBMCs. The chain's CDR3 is CASSVGLAGSSYEQYF. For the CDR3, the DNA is TGTGCCAGCAGCGTAGGTCTAGCGGGAAGCTCCTACGAGCAGTACTTC.